This T cell receptor (beta chain) was sequenced for a study of human T cells and chemical hapten exposure. Study as a whole: Sensitizing treatment utilized 2% DPC over a roughly 2 cm by roughly 2 cm portion of upper inner arm skin.

The time point is: pre-sensitization, week 0. Treatment in this sample: therapeutic diphenylcyclopropenone sensitization with weekly scalp DPC. Blood was drawn before each patch test was applied. Every donor had alopecia and was 18 to 70 years old; all were suitable for DPC. The germline V gene has CDR1 SGHDN and CDR2 FVKESK. Trimming left V 2 bases short and J 7 bases short, with 7 bases between. The CDR3 sequence is 12 residues long. TCRdb reanalysed the RACE reads using MiXCR and keeps one entry per CDR3 protein. The table includes more than 250,000 distinct CDR3 sequences, about 9% detected once. The chain joins TRBV14 to TRBJ2-3; D is undetermined. The clonotype comes from a woman in her 40s with alopecia areata. Some clones in this sample may be carry-over from other donors' samples. The input for sequencing was whole blood, taken in connection with sensitization to the hapten diphenylcyclopropenone (DPC). The CDR3 DNA sequence: TGTGCCAGCAGCCAATCCCGAAATACGCAGTATTTT. It specifies CASSQSRNTQYF.